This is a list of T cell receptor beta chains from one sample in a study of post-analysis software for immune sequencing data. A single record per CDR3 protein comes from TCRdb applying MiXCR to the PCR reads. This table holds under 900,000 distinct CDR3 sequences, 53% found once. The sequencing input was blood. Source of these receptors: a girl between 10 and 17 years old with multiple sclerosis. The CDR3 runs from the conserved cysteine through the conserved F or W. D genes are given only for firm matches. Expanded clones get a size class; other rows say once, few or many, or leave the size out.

CDR3 DNA: TGTGCCAGCACCCTAGGTGGCAATCAGCCCCAGCATTTT
CDR3 protein: CASTLGGNQPQHF
J gene: TRBJ1-5
clone size: .
D gene: .
V gene: TRBV12-3/TRBV12-4

CDR3 DNA: TGTGCCAGCAGTCCGGGGGGCCCCACCTACAATGAGCGGTTCTTC
CDR3 protein: CASSPGGPTYNERFF
J gene: TRBJ2-1
clone size: .
D gene: .
V gene: TRBV27

CDR3 DNA: TGTGCCAGCAGCATCAGGGGCGGACAGGGTTACAATGAGCAGTTCTTC
CDR3 protein: CASSIRGGQGYNEQFF
J gene: TRBJ2-1
clone size: .
D gene: TRBD1
V gene: TRBV7-3

CDR3 DNA: TGTGCCAGCAGTCTATGGACAGGGGTGAGGGATGAGCAGTTCTTC
CDR3 protein: CASSLWTGVRDEQFF
J gene: TRBJ2-1
clone size: .
D gene: TRBD1
V gene: TRBV3-1

CDR3 DNA: TGTGCCATCAGTTCGGGACAGGCGCCCTACGAGCAGTACTTC
CDR3 protein: CAISSGQAPYEQYF
J gene: TRBJ2-7
clone size: .
D gene: TRBD1
V gene: TRBV10-3

CDR3 DNA: TGCAGCGCGCCGACAGGGAATAACTATGGCTACACCTTC
CDR3 protein: CSAPTGNNYGYTF
J gene: TRBJ1-2
clone size: .
D gene: TRBD1
V gene: TRBV29-1

CDR3 DNA: TGTGCCAGCAGCCAAGATCCGGGGGTTGGGTCTGGGGCCAACGTCCTGACTTTC
CDR3 protein: CASSQDPGVGSGANVLTF
J gene: TRBJ2-6
clone size: few
D gene: .
V gene: TRBV4-2

CDR3 DNA: TGCAGCGTTGACCAGGAAAGCATCCAAGAGACCCAGTACTTC
CDR3 protein: CSVDQESIQETQYF
J gene: TRBJ2-5
clone size: few
D gene: .
V gene: TRBV29-1

CDR3 DNA: TGTGCCAGCAGTGCCGGTCCCTACTACGAGCAGTACTTC
CDR3 protein: CASSAGPYYEQYF
J gene: TRBJ2-7
clone size: few
D gene: .
V gene: TRBV25-1

CDR3 DNA: TGTGCCAGCAGTGAAGGACTGGAGCAGGCTCCGTACTTC
CDR3 protein: CASSEGLEQAPYF
J gene: TRBJ2-5
clone size: .
D gene: .
V gene: TRBV25-1

CDR3 DNA: TGTGCCAGCAGTTTGGGGACTAGCGGGGACGAGCAGTACTTC
CDR3 protein: CASSLGTSGDEQYF
J gene: TRBJ2-7
clone size: .
D gene: TRBD2
V gene: TRBV12-3/TRBV12-4

CDR3 DNA: TGCGCCAGCAGCTTGGCCCCGGGGGCAGCCTACGATGAGCAGTTCTTC
CDR3 protein: CASSLAPGAAYDEQFF
J gene: TRBJ2-1
clone size: .
D gene: .
V gene: TRBV5-1

CDR3 DNA: TGTGCCAGCAGTATGAGTCTCCTAGCCACCTACAAGCAGTACTTC
CDR3 protein: CASSMSLLATYKQYF
J gene: TRBJ2-7
clone size: .
D gene: .
V gene: TRBV12-3/TRBV12-4

CDR3 DNA: TGTGCCAGCAGCACCAATCCGGACAGGGTCGAAAAACTGTTTTTT
CDR3 protein: CASSTNPDRVEKLFF
J gene: TRBJ1-4
clone size: .
D gene: TRBD1
V gene: TRBV9

CDR3 DNA: TGCAGCGCAATACAGGGGGGAGAGACCCAGTACTTC
CDR3 protein: CSAIQGGETQYF
J gene: TRBJ2-5
clone size: few
D gene: TRBD1
V gene: TRBV29-1

CDR3 DNA: TGTGCCAGCAGCGTAGACCGTTCTACAGGGTTCTATGGCTACACCTTC
CDR3 protein: CASSVDRSTGFYGYTF
J gene: TRBJ1-2
clone size: .
D gene: .
V gene: TRBV9

CDR3 DNA: TGTGCCATCAGTGAAGCCAGTAGTGGGGCCAACGTCCTGACTTTC
CDR3 protein: CAISEASSGANVLTF
J gene: TRBJ2-6
clone size: .
D gene: .
V gene: TRBV10-3

CDR3 DNA: TGTGCCAGCAGCGTAGACGAGGGGCCGGACGAGCAGTACTTC
CDR3 protein: CASSVDEGPDEQYF
J gene: TRBJ2-7
clone size: .
D gene: .
V gene: TRBV9

CDR3 DNA: TGTGCCAGCAGCCCTTGGACAGAGACCTACGAGCAGTACTTC
CDR3 protein: CASSPWTETYEQYF
J gene: TRBJ2-7
clone size: .
D gene: .
V gene: TRBV3-1

CDR3 DNA: TGCAGTGCAACTCCCGGTATAGGTTACAATGAGCAGTTCTTC
CDR3 protein: CSATPGIGYNEQFF
J gene: TRBJ2-1
clone size: few
D gene: .
V gene: TRBV20-1

CDR3 DNA: TGTGCCAGCAGCCAAGATTGGGGCCCACGGCAAGAGACCCAGTACTTC
CDR3 protein: CASSQDWGPRQETQYF
J gene: TRBJ2-5
clone size: .
D gene: .
V gene: TRBV3-1

CDR3 DNA: TGTGCCAGCGGCGTACTGGCGAACACTGAAGCTTTCTTT
CDR3 protein: CASGVLANTEAFF
J gene: TRBJ1-1
clone size: .
D gene: .
V gene: TRBV12-3/TRBV12-4

CDR3 DNA: TGTGCCAGCAGGCTTGGAAGAACTAGCACAGATACGCAGTATTTT
CDR3 protein: CASRLGRTSTDTQYF
J gene: TRBJ2-3
clone size: .
D gene: .
V gene: TRBV12-3/TRBV12-4

CDR3 DNA: TGTGCCAGCAGTTACTCGGGCAGGGGGCCGTACGAGCAGTACTTC
CDR3 protein: CASSYSGRGPYEQYF
J gene: TRBJ2-7
clone size: .
D gene: TRBD1
V gene: TRBV6-5

CDR3 DNA: TGTGCCAGCAGTTTCTACACCGTGAGAAATTCACCCCTCCACTTT
CDR3 protein: CASSFYTVRNSPLHF
J gene: TRBJ1-6
clone size: .
D gene: .
V gene: TRBV6-5

CDR3 DNA: TGCAGTGCTAGACCCCAGGGTCGCTATGGCTACACCTTC
CDR3 protein: CSARPQGRYGYTF
J gene: TRBJ1-2
clone size: .
D gene: .
V gene: TRBV20-1

CDR3 DNA: TGCAGCGTCCGACAGGATCGCTACGAGCAGTACTTC
CDR3 protein: CSVRQDRYEQYF
J gene: TRBJ2-7
clone size: .
D gene: .
V gene: TRBV29-1

CDR3 DNA: TGTGCCAGCAGTCCCGGGACAGATGAAGCTTTCTTT
CDR3 protein: CASSPGTDEAFF
J gene: TRBJ1-1
clone size: .
D gene: TRBD1
V gene: TRBV12-3/TRBV12-4

CDR3 DNA: TGTGCCAGCAGCTCAAACCGGGACCCCCGCGGGAAGCAGTTCTTC
CDR3 protein: CASSSNRDPRGKQFF
J gene: TRBJ2-1
clone size: .
D gene: .
V gene: TRBV11-2

CDR3 DNA: TGCGCCAGCAGCTTTGGAGGCTTATACAATGAGCAGTTCTTC
CDR3 protein: CASSFGGLYNEQFF
J gene: TRBJ2-1
clone size: few
D gene: .
V gene: TRBV5-1

CDR3 DNA: TGTGCCAGCCTCACCGATAACACCGGGGAGCTGTTTTTT
CDR3 protein: CASLTDNTGELFF
J gene: TRBJ2-2
clone size: .
D gene: .
V gene: TRBV6-5

CDR3 DNA: TGCGCCAGCACGAGATACCAAGAGACCCAGTACTTC
CDR3 protein: CASTRYQETQYF
J gene: TRBJ2-5
clone size: .
D gene: .
V gene: TRBV5-1

CDR3 DNA: TGCGCCAGCAGCTTTACTAGCGGGAGCGTTATCTTCTCCTACGAGCAGTACTTC
CDR3 protein: CASSFTSGSVIFSYEQYF
J gene: TRBJ2-7
clone size: .
D gene: TRBD2
V gene: TRBV5-1

CDR3 DNA: TGTGCCAGCAGCGCGTGGTGGTTGCGGACTGAAGCTTTCTTT
CDR3 protein: CASSAWWLRTEAFF
J gene: TRBJ1-1
clone size: .
D gene: .
V gene: TRBV5-6

CDR3 DNA: TGTGCCAGCAGCGCGCCCGACTCTGGGGCCAACGTCCTGACTTTC
CDR3 protein: CASSAPDSGANVLTF
J gene: TRBJ2-6
clone size: few
D gene: .
V gene: TRBV5-6

CDR3 DNA: TGCAGCGTTGAGATGGGACTCTATGGCTACACCTTC
CDR3 protein: CSVEMGLYGYTF
J gene: TRBJ1-2
clone size: .
D gene: .
V gene: TRBV29-1

CDR3 DNA: TGCAGCGTGGGGGGGGCAGGTTCGGGCAATCAGCCCCAGCATTTT
CDR3 protein: CSVGGAGSGNQPQHF
J gene: TRBJ1-5
clone size: .
D gene: .
V gene: TRBV29-1

CDR3 DNA: TGTGCCAGCAGCGCTGATACGCAGTATTTT
CDR3 protein: CASSADTQYF
J gene: TRBJ2-3
clone size: few
D gene: .
V gene: TRBV7-2

CDR3 DNA: TGCCTACTTTCGGGGCAGCTCCCTGGGGATGGCTACACCTTC
CDR3 protein: CLLSGQLPGDGYTF
J gene: TRBJ1-2
clone size: .
D gene: .
V gene: TRBV29-1

CDR3 DNA: TGTGCCAGCAGTGAATGGGCTAGCGGATCCACAGATACGCAGTATTTT
CDR3 protein: CASSEWASGSTDTQYF
J gene: TRBJ2-3
clone size: .
D gene: TRBD2
V gene: TRBV6-1

CDR3 DNA: TGCAGTGCTAGAGAAGGGACAAGGGGTGAGACCCAGTACTTC
CDR3 protein: CSAREGTRGETQYF
J gene: TRBJ2-5
clone size: .
D gene: .
V gene: TRBV20-1

CDR3 DNA: TGTGCCAGCAGTGTGAGCGGGAGGGCCACAGATACGCAGTATTTT
CDR3 protein: CASSVSGRATDTQYF
J gene: TRBJ2-3
clone size: .
D gene: TRBD2
V gene: TRBV25-1

CDR3 DNA: TGTGCCAGCTCGCCGGTAGCGGGACGAGTCAAAAACATTCAGTACTTC
CDR3 protein: CASSPVAGRVKNIQYF
J gene: TRBJ2-4
clone size: .
D gene: TRBD2
V gene: TRBV18

CDR3 DNA: TGTGCCAGCAGCCTTGGGAGGGGCTGGGCCAAAAACATTCAGTACTTC
CDR3 protein: CASSLGRGWAKNIQYF
J gene: TRBJ2-4
clone size: .
D gene: TRBD2
V gene: TRBV7-2

CDR3 DNA: TGCGCCAGCAGCATAACCGGGGCCGTCTATGGCTACACCTTC
CDR3 protein: CASSITGAVYGYTF
J gene: TRBJ1-2
clone size: few
D gene: .
V gene: TRBV5-1

CDR3 DNA: TGTGCCAGTAGCCCCCAGCGGGAGCGGATAGATACGCAGTATTTT
CDR3 protein: CASSPQRERIDTQYF
J gene: TRBJ2-3
clone size: .
D gene: TRBD2
V gene: TRBV11-2

CDR3 DNA: TGCGCCGGCAGCCAAGGGCTAGCGGGAGTGGGAGATACGCAGTATTTT
CDR3 protein: CAGSQGLAGVGDTQYF
J gene: TRBJ2-3
clone size: .
D gene: TRBD2
V gene: TRBV4-1

CDR3 DNA: TGTGCCAGCAGTGAATTACAGGGGCTTTTGGGCGAGCAGTACTTC
CDR3 protein: CASSELQGLLGEQYF
J gene: TRBJ2-7
clone size: once
D gene: TRBD1
V gene: TRBV6-5

CDR3 DNA: TGCAGCGTTTCCCTAGCGGGAGTACATGAGCAGTTCTTC
CDR3 protein: CSVSLAGVHEQFF
J gene: TRBJ2-1
clone size: .
D gene: TRBD2
V gene: TRBV29-1

CDR3 DNA: TGCGCCAGCAGCTTGGGACGGAATACACCAGATACGCAGTATTTT
CDR3 protein: CASSLGRNTPDTQYF
J gene: TRBJ2-3
clone size: .
D gene: .
V gene: TRBV5-1

CDR3 DNA: TGCAGCGTTACCCGAAGCGGGCAGGGGGTTCGCTACACCTTC
CDR3 protein: CSVTRSGQGVRYTF
J gene: TRBJ1-2
clone size: .
D gene: TRBD1
V gene: TRBV29-1